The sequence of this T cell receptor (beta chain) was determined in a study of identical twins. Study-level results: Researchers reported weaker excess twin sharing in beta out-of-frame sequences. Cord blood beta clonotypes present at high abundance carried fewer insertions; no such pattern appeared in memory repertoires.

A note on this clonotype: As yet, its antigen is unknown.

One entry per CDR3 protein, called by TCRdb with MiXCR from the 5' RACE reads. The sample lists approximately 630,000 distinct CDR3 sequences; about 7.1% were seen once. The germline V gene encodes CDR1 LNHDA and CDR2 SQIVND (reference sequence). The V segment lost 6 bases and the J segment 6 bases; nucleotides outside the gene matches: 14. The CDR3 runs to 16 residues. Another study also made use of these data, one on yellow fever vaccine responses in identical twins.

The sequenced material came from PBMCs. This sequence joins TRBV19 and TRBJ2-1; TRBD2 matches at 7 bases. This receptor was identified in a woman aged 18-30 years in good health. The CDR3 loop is CASRTSTLQRFNEQFF. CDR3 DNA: TGTGCCAGTAGGACTAGCACACTCCAAAGGTTCAATGAGCAGTTCTTC.